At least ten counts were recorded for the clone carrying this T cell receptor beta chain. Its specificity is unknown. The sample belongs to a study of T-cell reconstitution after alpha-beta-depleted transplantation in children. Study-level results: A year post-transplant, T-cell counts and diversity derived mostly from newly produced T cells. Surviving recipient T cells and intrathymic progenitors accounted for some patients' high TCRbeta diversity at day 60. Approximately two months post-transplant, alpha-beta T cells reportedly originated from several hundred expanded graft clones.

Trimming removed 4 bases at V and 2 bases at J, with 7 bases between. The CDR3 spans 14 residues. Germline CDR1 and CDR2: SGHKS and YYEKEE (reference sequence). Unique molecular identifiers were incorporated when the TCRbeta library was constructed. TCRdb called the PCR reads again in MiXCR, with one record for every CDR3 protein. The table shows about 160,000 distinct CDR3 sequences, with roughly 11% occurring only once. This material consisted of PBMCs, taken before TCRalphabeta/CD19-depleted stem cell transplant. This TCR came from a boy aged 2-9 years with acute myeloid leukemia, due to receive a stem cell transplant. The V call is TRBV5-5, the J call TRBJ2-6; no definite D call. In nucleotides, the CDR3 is TGTGCCAGCAGCATTATTGCTGGGGCCAACGTCCTGACTTTC. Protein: CASSIIAGANVLTF.